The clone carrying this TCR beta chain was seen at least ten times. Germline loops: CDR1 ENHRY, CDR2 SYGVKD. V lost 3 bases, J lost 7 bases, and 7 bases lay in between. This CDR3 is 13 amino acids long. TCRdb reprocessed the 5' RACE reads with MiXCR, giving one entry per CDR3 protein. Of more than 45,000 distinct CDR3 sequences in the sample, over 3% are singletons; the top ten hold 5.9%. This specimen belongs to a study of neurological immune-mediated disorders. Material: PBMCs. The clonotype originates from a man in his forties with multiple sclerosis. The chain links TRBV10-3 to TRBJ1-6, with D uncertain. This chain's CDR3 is CAISEKPNSPLHF. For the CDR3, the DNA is TGTGCCATCAGTGAAAAGCCAAATTCACCCCTCCACTTT.